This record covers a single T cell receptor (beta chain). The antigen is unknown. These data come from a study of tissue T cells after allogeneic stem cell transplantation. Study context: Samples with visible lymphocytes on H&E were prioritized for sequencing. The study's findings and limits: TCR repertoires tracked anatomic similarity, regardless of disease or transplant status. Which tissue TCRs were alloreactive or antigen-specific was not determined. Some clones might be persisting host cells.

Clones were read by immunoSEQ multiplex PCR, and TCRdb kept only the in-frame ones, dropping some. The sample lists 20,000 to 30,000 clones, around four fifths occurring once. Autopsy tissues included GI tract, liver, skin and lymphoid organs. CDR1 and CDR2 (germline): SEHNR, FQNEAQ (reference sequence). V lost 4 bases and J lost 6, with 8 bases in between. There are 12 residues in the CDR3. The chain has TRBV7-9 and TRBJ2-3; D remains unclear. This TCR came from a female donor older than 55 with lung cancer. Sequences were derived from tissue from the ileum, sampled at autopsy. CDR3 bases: TGTGCCAGCAGCTCAGAGGTGGATACGCAGTATTTT. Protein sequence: CASSSEVDTQYF.